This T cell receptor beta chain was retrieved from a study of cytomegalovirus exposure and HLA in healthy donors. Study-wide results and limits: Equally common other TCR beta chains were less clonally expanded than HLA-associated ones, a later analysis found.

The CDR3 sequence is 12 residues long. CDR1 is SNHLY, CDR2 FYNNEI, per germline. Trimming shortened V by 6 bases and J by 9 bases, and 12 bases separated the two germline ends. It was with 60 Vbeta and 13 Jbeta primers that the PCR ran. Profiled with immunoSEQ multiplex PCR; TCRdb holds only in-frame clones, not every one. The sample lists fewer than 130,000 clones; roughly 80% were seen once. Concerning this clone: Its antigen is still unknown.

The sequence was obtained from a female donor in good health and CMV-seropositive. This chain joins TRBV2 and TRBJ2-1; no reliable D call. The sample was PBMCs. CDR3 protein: CASRIVIGEQFF. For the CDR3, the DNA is TGTGCCAGCAGGATAGTTATTGGTGAGCAGTTCTTC. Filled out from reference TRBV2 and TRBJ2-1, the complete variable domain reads EPEVTQTPSHQVTQMGQEVILRCVPISNHLYFYWYRQILGQKVEFLVSFYNNEISEKSEIFDDQFSVERPDGSNFTLKIRSTKLEDSAMYFCASRIVIGEQFFGPGTRLTVL.